These 20 T cell receptor beta chains came from one sample sequenced in a study of OX40 agonist ivuxolimab in advanced cancers. Data came from immunoSEQ multiplex PCR; TCRdb stores just in-frame clones and leaves some out. The table has 20,000 to 30,000 clones, 65% to 80% seen once. The sample in question was CD4+ or CD8+ T cells sorted from blood, obtained in a trial of the OX40 agonist ivuxolimab. These TCRs come from an adult with an advanced solid tumor such as melanoma, head and neck, liver or kidney cancer.

This chain connects TRBV4-1 to TRBJ2-7, with D possibly TRBD1 on 5 matching bases. Trimming shortened V by 1 base and J by 3 bases, and 13 bases separated the two germline ends. This CDR3 comprises 15 residues. CDR1 MGHRA and CDR2 YSYEKL come from the germline V gene. CDR3 coding DNA: TGCGCCAGCAGCCAAGTCTTCTCAGGGAACTACGAGCAGTACTTC. Translated, it gives CASSQVFSGNYEQYF.

V and J are TRBV27 and TRBJ1-5; 7 bases map to TRBD1. The V gene's germline CDR1 is MNHEY and CDR2 SMNVEV (reference sequence). CDR3 size: 16 residues. V trimming: 3 bases; J trimming: 4 bases; junction bases outside the gene matches: 9. The DNA of the CDR3 is TGTGCCAGCAGTTTCTCAATGGACAGGTGGAATCAGCCCCAGCATTTT. This translates into CASSFSMDRWNQPQHF.

This sequence joins TRBV30 and TRBJ2-5; 13 bases match TRBD2. The germline CDR1 and CDR2 sequences are GTSNPN and SVGIG (reference sequence). There are 15 residues in the CDR3. The V gene end was trimmed by 2 bases and the J gene end by 2 bases; junction bases not matched to a gene: 2. CDR3 in DNA: TGTGCCTGGAGTATGGGACTAGCGGGACAAGAGACCCAGTACTTC. Protein: CAWSMGLAGQETQYF.

The chain joins TRBV19 to TRBJ2-2; 7 nucleotides line up with TRBD1. Germline lookup yields CDR1 LNHDA and CDR2 SQIVND (reference sequence). With 11 bases clipped from V and 0 bases from J, the junction kept 6 bases outside the gene matches. The CDR3 covers 14 residues. CDR3 sequence reads: CAGTDYANTGELFF. As DNA, the CDR3 is TGTGCCGGGACAGATTACGCGAACACCGGGGAGCTGTTTTTT.

V gene TRBV7-7 combines with J gene TRBJ2-7; no firm D call. Germline CDR1 reads SSHAT; CDR2 reads FNYEAQ (reference sequence). V shed 1 base and J shed 3 bases, with 7 bases lying between them. This CDR3 region has 13 residues. DNA of the CDR3: TGTGCCAGCAGCTTAGTTGCCGGCTACGAGCAGTACTTC. Encoded protein: CASSLVAGYEQYF.

The rearrangement uses TRBV6-1 and TRBJ2-7, with D tentatively TRBD1 (5 bases). The germline gives CDR1 MNHNS, CDR2 SASEGT. V lost 8 bases and J 7 bases, leaving 18 bases between the germline ends. CDR3 size: 13 residues. CDR3 sequence (DNA): TGTGCCAGCCTCGGCAGGGTGCCCGTGGAGCAGTACTTC. Protein sequence: CASLGRVPVEQYF.

This clone turned up a few times. The rearrangement joins TRBV11-1 to TRBJ2-1; TRBD1 agrees at 10 bases. Looked up from germline, CDR1 is SGHAT and CDR2 is FQDESV (reference sequence). This CDR3 has 15 residues. V lost 5 bases, J lost 3 bases, and 4 bases stayed unmatched. CDR3 DNA sequence: TGTGCCAGCAGCCAGGGACAGGGGTACTACAATGAGCAGTTCTTC. It codes for CASSQGQGYYNEQFF. The whole variable domain, remainder taken from reference TRBV11-1 and TRBJ2-1, is EAEVAQSPRYKITEKSQAVAFWCDPISGHATLYWYRQILGQGPELLVQFQDESVVDDSQLPKDRFSAERLKGVDSTLKIQPAELGDSAMYLCASSQGQGYYNEQFFGPGTRLTVL.

By share, this clone counts as medium-sized. This sequence joins TRBV19 and TRBJ1-4; perhaps TRBD1 as D (6 bases). The germline V gene encodes CDR1 LNHDA and CDR2 SQIVND (reference sequence). The CDR3 length is 16 residues. Trimming removed 4 bases at V and 4 bases at J, with 16 bases between. CDR3 amino acids: CASSTNRDTRNEKLFF. CDR3 DNA: TGTGCCAGTAGTACAAACCGGGACACGCGTAATGAAAAACTGTTTTTT.

This clone was counted once. The chain recombines TRBV5-1 with TRBJ1-5; TRBD1 matches 7 bases. There are 15 residues in the CDR3. J gave up 3 bases and V 4 bases, and 7 bases lay outside the gene matches. Germline loops: CDR1 SGHRS, CDR2 YFSETQ. The CDR3 DNA follows: TGCGCCAGCAGCGCAACAGGGGACGACAATCAGCCCCAGCATTTT. This encodes CASSATGDDNQPQHF.

A single count supports this clone. The chain has TRBV29-1 and TRBJ1-2, with TRBD1 identical over 7 bases. The CDR3 has 13 residues. V was pared by 7 bases and J by 5 bases, with 10 bases of the junction left unmatched. Per germline, CDR1 SQVTM and CDR2 ANQGSEA. This chain's CDR3 is CSADLTQGYGYTF. CDR3 coding DNA: TGCAGCGCCGACCTCACACAGGGGTATGGCTACACCTTC. The variable domain in full, completed from reference TRBV29-1 and TRBJ1-2, reads SAVISQKPSRDICQRGTSLTIQCQVDSQVTMMFWYRQQPGQSLTLIATANQGSEATYESGFVIDKFPISRPNLTFSTLTVSNMSPEDSSIYLCSADLTQGYGYTFGSGTRLTVV.

The chain carries TRBV11-2 and TRBJ1-2; the match to TRBD1 covers 9 bases. Germline V gene data show CDR1 as SGHAT and CDR2 as FQNNGV. The CDR3 contains 15 residues. V dropped 4 bases and J dropped 8; count of bases not matched to a gene: 11. CDR3 amino acids: CASSSVQGAHLGYTF. For the CDR3, the DNA is TGTGCCAGCAGCTCGGTACAGGGGGCCCATCTCGGCTACACCTTC.

The genes are TRBV7-2 and TRBJ2-5; no firm D call. The J call is in doubt because the DNA end fits TRBJ2-7 better. CDR1 and CDR2 (germline): SGHTA, FQGNSA. This CDR3 spans 14 amino acids. In DNA, the CDR3 is TGTGCCAGCAGCGCCCGCCCTCAAGACACCGAGCAGTACTTC. Its translation: CASSARPQDTEQYF.

The chain employs TRBV12-5 and TRBJ2-3; D is unresolved. V lost 0 bases and J 5 bases, leaving 9 bases between the germline ends. The CDR3 spans 14 residues. Germline CDR1 LGHNT, CDR2 FRNRAP. The CDR3 sequence: CASGLVPSVDTQYF. Written as DNA, the CDR3 is TGTGCTAGTGGTTTGGTCCCCAGTGTAGATACGCAGTATTTT. The full variable domain, rest sourced from reference TRBV12-5 and TRBJ2-3, is DARVTQTPRHKVTEMGQEVTMRCQPILGHNTVFWYRQTMMQGLELLAYFRNRAPLDDSGMPKDRFSAEMPDATLATLKIQPSEPRDSAVYFCASGLVPSVDTQYFGPGTRLTVL.

In its sample, this clone was seen a few times. The chain carries TRBV30 and TRBJ1-3, with 9 nucleotides matching TRBD1. The germline V gene has CDR1 GTSNPN and CDR2 SVGIG (reference sequence). V shed 6 bases and J 3 bases; nucleotides not matched to a gene: 3. The CDR3 has 13 amino acids. The CDR3 nucleotides read TGTGCCTGCGACAGGGGGAGTGGAAACACCATATATTTT. Its translation is CACDRGSGNTIYF.

V and J are TRBV18 and TRBJ2-7, with TRBD1 matching 12 bases. This CDR3 has 16 residues. Germline CDR1 KGHSH, CDR2 LQKENI. J gave up 7 bases and V 3 bases, and 10 bases lay outside the gene matches. CDR3 sequence reads: CASSPRPGQGALEQYF. DNA for the CDR3: TGTGCCAGCTCACCGAGGCCGGGACAGGGGGCGCTGGAGCAGTACTTC.

This clone was seen more than once but under ten times. This chain links TRBV5-4 with TRBJ1-6; no firm D call. V was cut by 0 bases and J by 6 bases, with 13 bases left in between. The CDR3 has 16 amino acids. The germline V gene has CDR1 SGHNT and CDR2 YYREEE (reference sequence). The CDR3 bases are TGTGCCAGCAGCTTGGACGGGCGGTTCCGTAATTCACCCCTCCACTTT. Its translation: CASSLDGRFRNSPLHF.

The chain uses TRBV7-9 and TRBJ1-2; D gene unclear. The CDR3 length is 14 residues. Germline V CDR1 and CDR2: SEHNR, FQNEAQ (reference sequence). V was shortened by 2 bases and J by 7 bases, with 14 bases between the two germline ends. DNA of the CDR3: TGTGCCAGCAGCTTAAACGGGCTAGTTATTGGCTACACCTTC. It specifies CASSLNGLVIGYTF.

The rearrangement joins TRBV4-3 to TRBJ2-2; a possible D gene is TRBD2 (7 bases). The length of the CDR3 is 17 residues. Trimming stripped 0 bases from V and 5 bases from J, with 16 bases between. Germline V lookup: CDR1 LGHNA, CDR2 YSLEER. The CDR3 nucleotides read TGCGCCAGCAGCCAAGATACGGCGGGGGCTTCTACCGGGGAGCTGTTTTTT. Its translation is CASSQDTAGASTGELFF.

The chain has TRBV10-3 and TRBJ2-3; D tentatively fits TRBD1 or TRBD2 (5 bases each). There are 13 residues in the CDR3. CDR1 and CDR2 (germline): ENHRY, SYGVKD. The V end was cut by 11 bases, the J end by 0 bases, with 12 bases between. The CDR3 DNA reads TGTGCCGGGGCAAGGACTAGCACAGATACGCAGTATTTT. This sequence encodes CAGARTSTDTQYF.

V and J are TRBV9 and TRBJ2-3; D gene ambiguous. V lost 6 bases, J lost 5 bases, and 16 bases lay in between. CDR3 length: 14 amino acids. Germline assignment: CDR1 SGDLS and CDR2 YYNGEE. The CDR3 DNA follows: TGTGCCAGCAACTTTATGGGCGGTGGAGATACGCAGTATTTT. Translating it yields CASNFMGGGDTQYF.